Below are 30 T cell receptor beta chains sequenced from a single sample in a study of spatial heterogeneity in lung cancer. Study outcomes and limitations: Counts of expanded intratumoral alpha and beta TCRs tracked tumor mutation counts.

These receptors' targets are unknown. One entry per CDR3 protein results from TCRdb running MiXCR on the 5' RACE reads. The sample has about 6,000 distinct CDR3 sequences, about 7.6% seen once; the top ten hold approximately 29%. Sample time point: sample taken at primary tumor resection. The sample consisted of lung tumor tissue, taken at surgery. These receptors all stem from a female donor with early-stage non-small cell lung cancer.

Relative to its sample, this clonotype is medium-sized (0.01 to 0.1%). Since the library was made to target alpha chains, this beta chain is a stray read and its abundance is not meaningful. The chain has TRBV4-3 and TRBJ2-5, with 8 bases aligning to TRBD2. Germline CDR1 is LGHNA and CDR2 is YSLEER. Losses at the gene ends were 4 bases for V and 3 bases for J; bases not matched to a gene: 1. The CDR3 loop spans 13 amino acids. In nucleotides, the CDR3 is TGCGCCAGCAGCCCGGGACTAGAAGAGACCCAGTACTTC. Protein: CASSPGLEETQYF.

To note about this clonotype: The library was built for alpha chains, so this beta chain is an off-target read and its size means little. V usage is TRBV29-1 and J usage is TRBJ2-6, with a possible D match to TRBD2 (6 bases). The CDR3 length is 13 residues. The germline V gene encodes CDR1 SQVTM and CDR2 ANQGSEA. Between the trimmed V and J ends, which lost 5 bases and 10 bases, there was a span of 15 bases. CDR3 sequence: CSVLDPGVNVLTF. CDR3 coding DNA: TGCAGCGTTCTGGACCCGGGAGTTAACGTCCTGACTTTC.

This clonotype is medium-sized by share. For a library built for alpha chains, this beta chain is a stray read; little rests on its size. This CDR3 is CAISESGTRRYEQYF. The CDR3 nucleotides read TGTGCCATCAGTGAGTCAGGCACAAGGCGATACGAGCAGTACTTC. The J gene is TRBJ2-7, the V gene TRBV10-3; D is ambiguous. Germline CDR1 reads ENHRY; CDR2 reads SYGVKD. The CDR3 is made up of 15 amino acids. Trimming removed 0 bases from V and 4 bases from J, with 13 bases in between.

In the case of this clonotype: This beta chain appears as a stray read in a library generated for alpha chains; its size is not informative. The rearrangement links TRBV5-6 to TRBJ2-3; the D gene is possibly TRBD2 (6 bases). The germline CDR1 and CDR2 sequences are SGHDT and YYEEEE. The V and J ends lost 1 base and 0 bases respectively, with 9 bases between them. CDR3 length: 15 amino acids. The CDR3 DNA is TGTGCCAGCAGCTTGCCGGGGACTAGCACAGATACGCAGTATTTT. It is translated as CASSLPGTSTDTQYF.

This clonotype was counted at least ten times. The library was designed around alpha chains, so this beta chain is a stray read whose abundance carries little weight. The chain uses TRBV6-1 and TRBJ2-4; D not resolved. Trimming took 2 bases from V and 6 from J, leaving 8 bases between them. Germline CDR1 and CDR2: MNHNS and SASEGT. This CDR3 spans 13 amino acids. In DNA form, the CDR3 reads TGTGCCAGCAGTGAAAATGCGGCAAACATTCAGTACTTC. Protein: CASSENAANIQYF.

Ten or more counts support this clonotype. This beta chain was picked up by a library intended for alpha chains and is off target, so its count carries little meaning. The rearrangement uses TRBV7-9 and TRBJ2-1; D is perhaps TRBD2 (5 bases). The CDR3 contains 13 residues. Germline V gives CDR1 SEHNR, CDR2 FQNEAQ (reference sequence). Trimming left V 2 bases short and J 9 bases short, with 11 bases between. The CDR3 loop reads CASSLPSSFEQFF. The CDR3 DNA is TGTGCCAGCAGCTTACCCTCTAGCTTTGAGCAGTTCTTC.

This clonotype was seen many times. This beta chain represents an off-target read in a library built for alpha chains; its size is of limited meaning. CDR3 in DNA: TGTGCTAGTGGTTTTTCGACAGGATGGGCTTTCTTT. Translating gives CASGFSTGWAFF. J is TRBJ1-1 and V is TRBV12-5; D might be TRBD1 (6 bases). From germline, CDR1 is LGHNT and CDR2 FRNRAP. Trimming removed 3 bases at V and 11 bases at J, with 13 bases between. This CDR3 contains 12 residues.

This clonotype was found many times. This beta chain turned up in a library designed for alpha chains; as an off-target read, its abundance says little. This chain joins TRBV4-3 and TRBJ2-1; possibly TRBD1 for D (5 bases). The V and J ends lost 1 base and 0 bases respectively, with 10 bases between them. This CDR3 is 16 amino acids long. Germline V gives CDR1 LGHNA, CDR2 YSLEER. CDR3 loop: CASSQVDSSSYNEQFF. The CDR3 DNA sequence: TGCGCCAGCAGCCAAGTCGACAGCAGCTCCTACAATGAGCAGTTCTTC.

This clonotype was seen many times. A library made for alpha chains picked up this beta chain off target, so its size means little. The chain carries TRBV9 and TRBJ2-2; D is undetermined. V was trimmed by 3 bases and J by 3 bases, leaving 6 bases between them. This CDR3 contains 13 residues. Looked up from germline, CDR1 is SGDLS and CDR2 is YYNGEE. CDR3 loop: CASSARDTGELFF. CDR3 DNA sequence: TGTGCCAGCAGCGCACGGGACACCGGGGAGCTGTTTTTT.

Ten or more counts support this clonotype. In a library made to pick up alpha chains, this beta chain is a stray read with a size that means little. V and J are TRBV4-2 and TRBJ1-2; D is uncertain. Germline loops: CDR1 LGHNA, CDR2 YNFKEQ. The CDR3 totals 14 residues. V was shortened by 0 bases and J by 4 bases, with 9 bases between the two germline ends. The CDR3 here is CASSQDGQSYGYTF. The CDR3 coding sequence is TGTGCCAGCAGCCAAGATGGGCAGAGCTATGGCTACACCTTC.

This clonotype was counted at least ten times. This beta chain is an off-target read within a library intended for alpha chains, so its frequency means little. V gene TRBV9 combines with J gene TRBJ2-2; weak D call: TRBD1 (5 bases). The V end lost 1 base, the J end lost 3 bases, and 13 bases lay between the germline ends. The CDR3 runs 16 residues. Germline CDR1 reads SGDLS; CDR2 reads YYNGEE. The CDR3 DNA is TGTGCCAGCAGCGTATCGAGCAGGGTGGACACCGGGGAGCTGTTTTTT. This sequence encodes CASSVSSRVDTGELFF.

This clonotype was seen at least ten times. This beta chain was picked up by a library intended for alpha chains and is off target, so its count carries little meaning. This chain links TRBV18 with TRBJ2-2; unclear D gene. Trimming took 4 bases from V and 4 from J, leaving 10 bases between them. The CDR3 is 14 amino acids. From germline, CDR1 is KGHSH and CDR2 LQKENI. The CDR3: CASSRKESTGELFF. As DNA, the CDR3 is TGTGCCAGCTCACGAAAAGAGAGCACCGGGGAGCTGTTTTTT.

This clonotype was recorded many times. This beta chain is an off-target read within a library intended for alpha chains, so its frequency means little. This chain joins TRBV29-1 and TRBJ2-1; D unresolved. This CDR3 comprises 15 residues. Trimming cost V 1 base and J 0 bases, with 10 bases left between them. Germline CDR1 SQVTM, CDR2 ANQGSEA. In DNA form, the CDR3 reads TGCAGCGTTGAAGGACGGGTCACCTCCTACAATGAGCAGTTCTTC. Its translation: CSVEGRVTSYNEQFF.

This clonotype is medium-sized in the sample. Because the library targeted alpha chains, this beta chain is an off-target read whose size means little. V usage is TRBV5-4 and J usage is TRBJ2-1; TRBD2 matches 11 bases. Losses at the gene ends were 4 bases for V and 5 bases for J; bases not matched to a gene: 5. This CDR3 has 15 amino acids. The V gene's germline CDR1 is SGHNT and CDR2 YYREEE (reference sequence). CDR3 in amino acids: CASSEGLAVNNEQFF. DNA of the CDR3: TGTGCCAGCAGCGAGGGACTAGCGGTAAACAATGAGCAGTTCTTC.

This clonotype is termed medium-sized (0.01 to 0.1%). As an off-target read in a library built for alpha chains, this beta chain has a frequency of little significance. V usage is TRBV6-1 and J usage is TRBJ2-3; 11 bases fit TRBD1. The germline gives CDR1 MNHNS, CDR2 SASEGT. The trim removed 4 bases at V and 3 bases at J, leaving 3 bases unmatched. This CDR3 is 15 amino acids long. In DNA, the CDR3 is TGTGCCAGCAGTGTCGGGACAGGGGGTACAGATACGCAGTATTTT. This sequence encodes CASSVGTGGTDTQYF.

This clonotype was found many times. Found in a library prepared for alpha chains, this beta chain is an off-target read, and its abundance has little meaning. V usage is TRBV7-8 and J usage is TRBJ1-2; D gene ambiguous. The CDR3 covers 13 residues. V lost 7 bases and J 0 bases, leaving 9 bases between the germline ends. In germline, CDR1 is SGHVS, CDR2 FQNEAQ. CDR3 nucleotide sequence: TGTGCCAGCACCCCCGTGGCTAACTATGGCTACACCTTC. Protein sequence: CASTPVANYGYTF. Combining the CDR3 with reference TRBV7-8 and TRBJ1-2 gives the whole variable domain GAGVSQSPRYKVAKRGQDVALRCDPISGHVSLFWYQQALGQGPEFLTYFQNEAQLDKSGLPSDRFFAERPEGSVSTLKIQRTQQEDSAVYLCASTPVANYGYTFGSGTRLTVV.

This clonotype is medium-sized. This beta chain represents an off-target read in a library built for alpha chains; its size is of limited meaning. This chain links TRBV28 with TRBJ1-2, with D possibly TRBD1 on 6 matching bases. Deletions cut 10 bases from V and 1 base from J, with 19 bases between. This CDR3 is built from 15 residues. Per the germline V gene, CDR1 is MDHEN and CDR2 is SYDVKM. The CDR3 here is CATGSGGRNNYGYTF. DNA of the CDR3: TGTGCCACCGGTAGCGGGGGGCGAAATAACTATGGCTACACCTTC.

This clonotype ranks as medium-sized. This beta chain is a stray read from a library made for alpha chains; its abundance is not meaningful. This rearrangement joins TRBV9 to TRBJ2-5, with TRBD1 matching 10 bases. V was clipped by 4 bases and J by 5 bases; unmatched bases: 8. Germline V gene sequence: CDR1 SGDLS, CDR2 YYNGEE. The CDR3 loop spans 15 amino acids. In nucleotides, the CDR3 is TGTGCCAGCAGCATCCGACAGGGGGCCGCGGAGACCCAGTACTTC. It is translated as CASSIRQGAAETQYF.

In its sample, this clonotype was seen many times. Found in a library prepared for alpha chains, this beta chain is an off-target read, and its abundance has little meaning. J is TRBJ1-1 and V is TRBV10-3; D is undetermined. CDR3 length equals 13 residues. With 7 bases removed from V and 1 base from J, the gap between germline ends came to 10 bases. Germline CDR1 and CDR2: ENHRY and SYGVKD. DNA of the CDR3: TGTGCCATCACCGAGTCTGGGAACACTGAAGCTTTCTTT. Its translation: CAITESGNTEAFF.

In its sample, this clonotype is medium-sized. Within a library made for alpha chains, this beta chain is off target, and its count is uninformative. This rearrangement joins TRBV15 to TRBJ2-1; the D is unclear. V shed 5 bases and J shed 6 bases, with 8 bases lying between them. Germline CDR1 reads LNHNV; CDR2 reads YYDKDF (reference sequence). The CDR3 runs to 12 residues. The DNA of the CDR3 is TGTGCCACCAGCGGTAGACTCAATGAGCAGTTCTTC. Translated: CATSGRLNEQFF.

This clonotype counts as medium-sized (0.01 to 0.1%). This beta chain is an off-target read within a library intended for alpha chains, so its frequency means little. The chain employs TRBV28 and TRBJ2-7; weak D call: TRBD1 (5 bases). With 9 bases removed from V and 0 bases from J, the gap between germline ends came to 18 bases. Germline lookup yields CDR1 MDHEN and CDR2 SYDVKM. CDR3 length: 15 amino acids. The CDR3 bases are TGTGCCAGTCGTAAACAGGAAGCCCACTCCTACGAGCAGTACTTC. Protein: CASRKQEAHSYEQYF.

In regard to this clonotype: The size of this beta chain means little, since it is a stray read in a library made for alpha chains. J is TRBJ2-7 and V is TRBV2, with D unresolved. The CDR3 has 12 residues. V was shortened by 5 bases and J by 7 bases, with 12 bases between the two germline ends. The germline gives CDR1 SNHLY, CDR2 FYNNEI. The CDR3 reads CASSLGSEEQYF. DNA of the CDR3: TGTGCCAGCAGTCTCGGTAGTGAAGAGCAGTACTTC.

This clonotype was seen repeatedly, ten times or more. Within a library made for alpha chains, this beta chain is off target, and its count is uninformative. This chain connects TRBV7-8 to TRBJ1-2; weak D call: TRBD1 (5 bases). The CDR3 is 13 residues long. The V end was cut by 1 base, the J end by 5 bases, with 8 bases between. Per germline, CDR1 SGHVS and CDR2 FQNEAQ. CDR3 loop: CASSLGGGYGYTF. CDR3 bases: TGTGCCAGCAGCTTAGGTGGGGGGTATGGCTACACCTTC. Combining the CDR3 with reference TRBV7-8 and TRBJ1-2 gives the whole variable domain GAGVSQSPRYKVAKRGQDVALRCDPISGHVSLFWYQQALGQGPEFLTYFQNEAQLDKSGLPSDRFFAERPEGSVSTLKIQRTQQEDSAVYLCASSLGGGYGYTFGSGTRLTVV.

This clonotype occurred many times. A library made for alpha chains picked up this beta chain off target, so its size means little. V gene TRBV7-9 combines with J gene TRBJ1-1; unclear D gene. The CDR3 has 10 residues. V lost 1 base, J lost 8 bases, and 2 bases lay in between. CDR1 and CDR2 from the germline V gene are SEHNR and FQNEAQ (reference sequence). The CDR3 DNA sequence: TGTGCCAGCAGCTTAGAGGAAGCTTTCTTT. This translates into CASSLEEAFF. Using reference TRBV7-9 and TRBJ1-1 for the parts outside the CDR3, the full variable domain is DTGVSQNPRHKITKRGQNVTFRCDPISEHNRLYWYRQTLGQGPEFLTYFQNEAQLEKSRLLSDRFSAERPKGSFSTLEIQRTEQGDSAMYLCASSLEEAFFGQGTRLTVV.

This clonotype has ten or more counts. This beta chain represents an off-target read in a library built for alpha chains; its size is of limited meaning. V gene TRBV7-2 combines with J gene TRBJ2-7; TRBD2 matches at 11 bases. The CDR3 has 15 amino acids. The germline gives CDR1 SGHTA, CDR2 FQGNSA. V lost 1 base to trimming and J lost 4 bases; unmatched junction nucleotides: 3. The CDR3 sequence: CASSLGASGGYEQYF. The CDR3 DNA follows: TGTGCCAGCAGCTTAGGGGCTAGCGGGGGGTACGAGCAGTACTTC.

In its sample, this clonotype was seen many times. Because this beta chain is a stray read in a library intended to capture alpha chains, its abundance should not be given much weight. The rearrangement uses TRBV4-3 and TRBJ2-1, with 9 positions matching TRBD2. The germline gives CDR1 LGHNA, CDR2 YSLEER. With V trimmed by 1 base and J by 7 bases, 8 bases remained unmatched. The CDR3 sequence is 16 residues long. In DNA form, the CDR3 reads TGCGCCAGCAGCCAAGGCGGCGGGGGGGCTGGTAATGAGCAGTTCTTC. Protein sequence: CASSQGGGGAGNEQFF.

This clonotype was counted ten times or more. This beta chain slipped into a library made for alpha chains as a stray read, so its size is not meaningful. The chain joins TRBV4-2 to TRBJ2-1; 13 bases are shared with TRBD2. CDR3 size: 16 residues. Unmatched junction bases numbered 2, after V lost 1 base and J lost 5 bases. Looked up from germline, CDR1 is LGHNA and CDR2 is YNFKEQ. CDR3: CASSQGTSGGDNEQFF. CDR3 nucleotides: TGTGCCAGCAGCCAAGGGACTAGCGGGGGTGACAATGAGCAGTTCTTC.

This clonotype was found a few times. A library made for alpha chains picked up this beta chain off target, so its size means little. This sequence joins TRBV4-2 and TRBJ2-3; D is ambiguous. Looked up from germline, CDR1 is LGHNA and CDR2 is YNFKEQ. CDR3 size: 13 residues. Trimming cost V 0 bases and J 4 bases, with 5 bases left between them. The CDR3 coding sequence is TGTGCCAGCAGCCAAGAGTCCGCAGATACGCAGTATTTT. It yields the protein CASSQESADTQYF.

This clonotype was detected ten times or more. Little can be read into the size of this beta chain, an off-target read in a library designed for alpha chains. The J gene is TRBJ2-3, the V gene TRBV11-2, with 9 bases aligning to TRBD2. Germline values: CDR1 SGHAT, CDR2 FQNNGV. V lost 5 bases and J lost 4; bases outside the gene matches: 7. CDR3 length: 15 residues. CDR3 coding DNA: TGTGCCAGCAGCATTCGGACTAGCGAGGCAGATACGCAGTATTTT. The encoded protein is CASSIRTSEADTQYF.

This clonotype is termed medium-sized (0.01 to 0.1%). This beta chain appears as a stray read in a library generated for alpha chains; its size is not informative. The V gene is TRBV7-2, the J gene TRBJ2-7, with TRBD2 matching over 12 bases. V lost 3 bases to trimming and J lost 4 bases; unmatched junction nucleotides: 1. CDR3 length: 14 residues. In germline, CDR1 is SGHTA, CDR2 FQGNSA. In DNA, the CDR3 is TGTGCCAGCAGCTTCGGGACTAGCGGGTACGAGCAGTACTTC. It specifies CASSFGTSGYEQYF.